Below, 16 T cell receptor beta chains from the same sample are listed, as sequenced in a study of cytomegalovirus exposure and HLA in healthy donors. Both 60 Vbeta primers and 13 Jbeta primers went into the PCR. Produced via immunoSEQ multiplex PCR; TCRdb's table is partial and in-frame only. The sample has some 120,000 clones, roughly 74% seen once. What was sequenced was PBMCs. These receptors originate from a woman aged 50 to 60 in good health and CMV-seropositive.

The V call is TRBV6-5, the J call TRBJ1-6, with unresolved D. The CDR3 has 14 amino acids. Trimming took off 5 bases at V and 8 bases at J, with 13 bases between the two ends. Germline V gene data show CDR1 as MNHEY and CDR2 as SVGAGI. In nucleotides, the CDR3 is TGTGCCAGCAGTACAGCCCCACGAGATTCACCCCTCCACTTT. Protein sequence: CASSTAPRDSPLHF.

V usage is TRBV2 and J usage is TRBJ2-7; perhaps TRBD2 as D (6 bases). Trimming removed 3 bases from V and 2 bases from J, with 23 bases in between. This CDR3 spans 18 amino acids. CDR1 SNHLY and CDR2 FYNNEI come from the germline V gene. The CDR3 bases are TGTGCCAGCAGTGAGGGTGTTTATGGGGACTGGGGTACCTACGAGCAGTACTTC. Translated, it gives CASSEGVYGDWGTYEQYF.

The J gene is TRBJ1-2, the V gene TRBV7-2; D perhaps matches TRBD1 (5 bases). CDR3 length equals 15 residues. Trimming cost V 7 bases and J 6 bases, with 21 bases left between them. CDR1 is SGHTA and CDR2 is FQGNSA in the germline V gene. This CDR3 is CASIPRSQVGDGYTF. The CDR3 DNA is TGTGCCAGCATCCCCAGATCTCAGGTAGGGGATGGCTACACCTTC.

V gene TRBV7-9 combines with J gene TRBJ1-2; D unresolved. The CDR3 runs 14 residues. V gave up 5 bases and J gave up 4 bases, with 14 bases separating them. The V gene's germline CDR1 is SEHNR and CDR2 FQNEAQ (reference sequence). CDR3 nucleotides: TGTGCCAGCAGCGACCTCGCTGGAGTCTATGGCTACACCTTC. Its translation is CASSDLAGVYGYTF.

This clone appeared once. The V and J genes are TRBV19 and TRBJ2-5; TRBD1 matches at 8 bases. The CDR3 has 13 residues. CDR1 LNHDA and CDR2 SQIVND come from the germline V gene (reference sequence). Trimming at V came to 10 bases and at J to 4 bases, leaving 8 bases not matched to a gene. CDR3 amino acids: CATRTTGAETQYF. CDR3 sequence (DNA): TGTGCCACCCGAACGACAGGGGCAGAGACCCAGTACTTC.

V and J are TRBV7-6 and TRBJ2-7; maybe TRBD2 (6 bases). With 1 base removed from V and 2 bases from J, the gap between germline ends came to 12 bases. The CDR3 covers 15 residues. Germline V gene sequence: CDR1 SGHVS, CDR2 FNYEAQ. The CDR3 sequence: CASSLGGTGPYEQYF. The DNA for the CDR3 is TGTGCCAGCAGCTTAGGAGGGACTGGACCCTACGAGCAGTACTTC. Full variable domain (rest looked up from reference TRBV7-6 and TRBJ2-7): GAGVSQSPRYKVTKRGQDVALRCDPISGHVSLYWYRQALGQGPEFLTYFNYEAQQDKSGLPNDRFSAERPEGSISTLTIQRTEQRDSAMYRCASSLGGTGPYEQYFGPGTRLTVT.

The chain has TRBV18 and TRBJ2-5; D call uncertain. With 3 bases removed from V and 4 bases from J, the gap between germline ends came to 3 bases. From germline, CDR1 is KGHSH and CDR2 LQKENI. This CDR3 is 11 amino acids long. The CDR3 nucleotides are TGTGCCAGCTCACCCCGAGAGACCCAGTACTTC. It yields the protein CASSPRETQYF.

This clone was counted between two and nine times. The V gene is TRBV6-1, the J gene TRBJ2-1, with 7 bases aligning to TRBD1. This CDR3 comprises 16 residues. CDR1 and CDR2 (germline): MNHNS, SASEGT. J lost 2 bases, V lost 4 bases, and 8 bases had no gene match. The CDR3 nucleotides are TGTGCCAGCAGTGCCAGACAGGGTGGTCCCTACAATGAGCAGTTCTTC. This sequence encodes CASSARQGGPYNEQFF.

The chain links TRBV18 to TRBJ2-5, with no clear D. Trimming removed 1 base from V and 1 base from J, with 7 bases in between. Germline V CDR1 and CDR2: KGHSH, LQKENI. CDR3 length: 14 amino acids. DNA of the CDR3: TGTGCCAGCTCACCACAGTTCGGCCAAGAGACCCAGTACTTC. Residues: CASSPQFGQETQYF.

The rearrangement links TRBV11-3 to TRBJ2-1, with TRBD2 matching 9 bases. The CDR3 extends over 15 amino acids. From germline, CDR1 is SGHNT and CDR2 YENEEA. The ends lost 0 bases at V and 8 bases at J; junction bases unmatched: 5. CDR3 DNA sequence: TGTGCCAGCAGCTTAGAGGGACTAGCATCGGATGAGCAGTTCTTC. This encodes CASSLEGLASDEQFF. The full variable domain, in which reference TRBV11-3 and TRBJ2-1 provide the parts outside the CDR3, is EAGVVQSPRYKIIEKKQPVAFWCNPISGHNTLYWYLQNLGQGPELLIRYENEEAVDDSQLPKDRFSAERLKGVDSTLKIQPAELGDSAVYLCASSLEGLASDEQFFGPGTRLTVL.

CDR3 protein: CASSLWGGSKGYTF. The DNA of the CDR3 is TGTGCCAGCAGCTTGTGGGGAGGGAGTAAAGGCTACACCTTC. J is TRBJ1-2 and V is TRBV5-4; D is uncertain. The germline V gene encodes CDR1 SGHNT and CDR2 YYREEE (reference sequence). V was trimmed by 1 base and J by 8 bases, leaving 15 bases between them. The length of the CDR3 is 14 residues.

J is TRBJ1-3 and V is TRBV2; the D is unclear. Between the trimmed V and J ends, which lost 2 bases and 0 bases, there was a span of 8 bases. The CDR3 contains 15 residues. CDR1 is SNHLY and CDR2 is FYNNEI in the germline V gene. The CDR3 spells CASSESPVSGNTIYF. The DNA for the CDR3 is TGTGCCAGCAGTGAATCGCCAGTCTCTGGAAACACCATATATTTT.

CDR3 nucleotides: TGCGCCAGCAGCTTGTTTAGGGGGCAGACAGATACGCAGTATTTT. Amino acids: CASSLFRGQTDTQYF. J is TRBJ2-3 and V is TRBV5-1; 7 bases are shared with TRBD1. This CDR3 region has 15 residues. Per germline, CDR1 SGHRS and CDR2 YFSETQ. Losses at the gene ends were 1 base for V and 3 bases for J; bases not matched to a gene: 5.

V usage is TRBV6-1 and J usage is TRBJ1-5; the D gene is possibly TRBD1 (5 bases). CDR1 is MNHNS and CDR2 is SASEGT in the germline V gene. This CDR3 region has 15 residues. V gave up 1 base and J gave up 11 bases, with 18 bases separating them. This CDR3 is CASSEEGGAAVAQHF. The CDR3 region has the DNA TGTGCCAGCAGTGAAGAGGGAGGGGCCGCGGTGGCCCAGCATTTT.

As to this clone: The junction does not match germline at one end; this may be a read error. The sample carries other DNA sequences with the same CDR3. V is TRBV5-1 and J is TRBJ2-7; 9 nucleotides agree with TRBD1. CDR1 SGHRS and CDR2 YFSETQ come from the germline V gene. This CDR3 contains 15 residues. The CDR3 loop is CASSLAGTGSYEQYF. The CDR3 nucleotides are TGCGCCAGCAGCTTGGCCGGGACAGGGAGCTACGAGCAGTACTTT. The full variable domain, rest sourced from reference TRBV5-1 and TRBJ2-7, is KAGVTQTPRYLIKTRGQQVTLSCSPISGHRSVSWYQQTPGQGLQFLFEYFSETQRNKGNFPGRFSGRQFSNSRSEMNVSTLELGDSALYLCASSLAGTGSYEQYFGPGTRLTVT.

The rearrangement joins TRBV28 to TRBJ2-1; 9 nucleotides match TRBD2. In germline, CDR1 is MDHEN, CDR2 SYDVKM. The CDR3 is made up of 15 amino acids. The V segment lost 5 bases and the J segment 5 bases; nucleotides outside the gene matches: 7. The CDR3 sequence is CASSRISGGNNEQFF. DNA for the CDR3: TGTGCCAGCAGTCGGATTAGCGGGGGAAACAATGAGCAGTTCTTC.